This TCR beta chain was captured in a study of OX40 agonist ivuxolimab in advanced cancers. Across the whole study: Three patients got partial responses; one had hepatocellular carcinoma and two had cutaneous melanoma.

This CDR3 region has 11 residues. Germline lookup yields CDR1 GTSNPN and CDR2 SVGIG (reference sequence). V lost 6 bases and J 1 base, leaving 6 bases between the germline ends. TCRdb's table, derived via immunoSEQ multiplex PCR, lists solely in-frame clones and lacks some. The sample lists around 150,000 clones, less than 95% occurring once. This clone was observed a handful of times. The chain has TRBV30 and TRBJ1-1; D not certain. The sample was CD4+ or CD8+ T cells sorted from blood, taken in a trial of the OX40 agonist ivuxolimab. This clonotype was obtained from an adult with an advanced solid tumor such as melanoma, head and neck, liver or kidney cancer. In nucleotides, the CDR3 is TGTGCCTGTCTGGAGAACACTGAAGCTTTCTTT. It codes for CACLENTEAFF.